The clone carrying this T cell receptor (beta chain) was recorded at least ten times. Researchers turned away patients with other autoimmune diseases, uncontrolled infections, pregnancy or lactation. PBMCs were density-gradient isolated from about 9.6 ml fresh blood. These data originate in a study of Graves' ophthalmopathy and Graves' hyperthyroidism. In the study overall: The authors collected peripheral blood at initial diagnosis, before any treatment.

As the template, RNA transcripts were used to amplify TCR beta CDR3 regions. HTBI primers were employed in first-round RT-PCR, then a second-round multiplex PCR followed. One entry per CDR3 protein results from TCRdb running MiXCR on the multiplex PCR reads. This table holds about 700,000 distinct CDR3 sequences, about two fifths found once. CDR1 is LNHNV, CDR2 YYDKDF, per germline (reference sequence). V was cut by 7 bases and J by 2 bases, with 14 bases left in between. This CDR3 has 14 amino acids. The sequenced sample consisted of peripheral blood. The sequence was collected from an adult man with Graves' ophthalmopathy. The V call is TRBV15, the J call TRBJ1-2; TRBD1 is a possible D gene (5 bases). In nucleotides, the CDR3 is TGTGCCACCACTACGGGCGAGGGGAACTATGGCTACACCTTC. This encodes CATTTGEGNYGYTF. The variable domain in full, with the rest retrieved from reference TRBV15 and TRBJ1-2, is DAMVIQNPRYQVTQFGKPVTLSCSQTLNHNVMYWYQQKSSQAPKLLFHYYDKDFNNEADTPDNFQSRRPNTSFCFLDIRSPGLGDTAMYLCATTTGEGNYGYTFGSGTRLTVV.